Shown below are 12 T cell receptor beta chains from a single sample sequenced in a study of blood T cells in healthy people across ages. Using a J-beta primer mix together with a sample-barcoded 5' primer, a second PCR was run for roughly 7 to 11 cycles. TCRdb redid the calling of the 5' RACE reads with MiXCR, one entry per CDR3 protein. The table has 730,000 or so distinct CDR3 sequences, around two fifths seen once. Sequencing was done on a sample of blood. The receptors were sampled from a man older than 75 in good health.

V gene TRBV20-1 combines with J gene TRBJ2-4; 14 nucleotides match TRBD2. The CDR3 runs 15 residues. The trim removed 5 bases at V and 5 bases at J, leaving 5 bases unmatched. Germline V gene data show CDR1 as DFQATT and CDR2 as SNEGSKA (reference sequence). This CDR3 is CSAQTSGGVQNIQYF. In DNA, the CDR3 is TGCAGTGCTCAGACTAGCGGGGGGGTCCAAAACATTCAGTACTTC.

This clonotype turned up a few times. The chain links TRBV5-1 to TRBJ2-5; tentatively, D is TRBD2 (5 bases). The V gene lost 4 bases and the J gene lost 4 bases, with 11 bases spanning the gap. This CDR3 has 13 amino acids. Germline V gives CDR1 SGHRS, CDR2 YFSETQ. As DNA, the CDR3 is TGCGCCAGCAGCCAGAGCGGATCAGAGACCCAGTACTTC. Amino acids: CASSQSGSETQYF.

The V gene is TRBV6-1, the J gene TRBJ2-1, with 10 bases lining up with TRBD2. The end of the DNA fits TRBJ2-7 better, so the J call may be wrong. The CDR3 runs 16 residues. Germline V gives CDR1 MNHNS, CDR2 SASEGT. The CDR3 bases are TGTGCCAGCACCCTTCCTAGCGGGAGCTCCTACAATGAGCAGTACTTC. This translates into CASTLPSGSSYNEQYF.

This clonotype was counted between two and nine times. The rearrangement joins TRBV5-1 to TRBJ2-3; D is ambiguous. CDR1 is SGHRS, CDR2 YFSETQ, per germline. The CDR3 contains 15 residues. Deletions cut 3 bases from V and 0 bases from J, with 11 bases between. The CDR3 region has the DNA TGCGCCAGCAGCTCTTCGACCAGAAGCACAGATACGCAGTATTTT. As protein: CASSSSTRSTDTQYF. Full variable domain (remainder filled in from reference TRBV5-1 and TRBJ2-3): KAGVTQTPRYLIKTRGQQVTLSCSPISGHRSVSWYQQTPGQGLQFLFEYFSETQRNKGNFPGRFSGRQFSNSRSEMNVSTLELGDSALYLCASSSSTRSTDTQYFGPGTRLTVL.

This clonotype was counted many times. This sequence joins TRBV6-5 and TRBJ2-5; D gene ambiguous. This CDR3 is 15 amino acids long. Germline lookup yields CDR1 MNHEY and CDR2 SVGAGI. Trimming left V 5 bases short and J 2 bases short, with 15 bases between. CDR3 nucleotides: TGTGCCAGCAGTACCCCTCGGAACATTCAAGAGACCCAGTACTTC. It codes for CASSTPRNIQETQYF.

The rearrangement links TRBV19 to TRBJ2-4; D remains unclear. Matching the DNA end better, TRBJ2-5 makes the J call doubtful. CDR1 and CDR2 from the germline V gene are LNHDA and SQIVND (reference sequence). There are 13 residues in the CDR3. As DNA, the CDR3 is TGTGCCAGTAGTATAGCTCGAATGGAGACCCAGTACTTC. This gives the protein CASSIARMETQYF.

This clonotype was detected only a few times. The genes are TRBV5-1 and TRBJ2-7, with D possibly TRBD1 on 5 matching bases. Looked up from germline, CDR1 is SGHRS and CDR2 is YFSETQ. This CDR3 has 14 amino acids. The ends were cut back, 0 bases at V and 0 bases at J, with 7 bases in the middle. The CDR3, as DNA: TGCGCCAGCAGCTTGGACGGACACTCCTACGAGCAGTACTTC. Its translation is CASSLDGHSYEQYF.

This clonotype was found a few times. The V gene is TRBV7-2, the J gene TRBJ2-5; D not resolved. This CDR3 is built from 14 residues. The germline gives CDR1 SGHTA, CDR2 FQGNSA. With 0 bases removed from V and 0 bases from J, the gap between germline ends came to 5 bases. Here the CDR3 DNA reads TGTGCCAGCAGCTTAGCGATAAACCAAGAGACCCAGTACTTC. This encodes CASSLAINQETQYF.

This CDR3 reads CASSTRTGVRDTQYF. The DNA for the CDR3 is TGTGCCAGCAGTACAAGGACAGGGGTGAGAGATACGCAGTATTTT. This chain joins TRBV12-3 or TRBV12-4 and TRBJ2-3; 9 bases map to TRBD1. V lost 5 bases, J lost 5 bases, and 8 bases stayed unmatched. This CDR3 region has 15 residues.

This clonotype showed up many times. The chain is built from TRBV20-1 and TRBJ2-7; 7 bases agree with TRBD2. The germline gives CDR1 DFQATT, CDR2 SNEGSKA (reference sequence). The CDR3 is 14 amino acids. Trimming cost V 3 bases and J 2 bases; bases outside gene matches: 7. CDR3 DNA sequence: TGCAGTGCTAGCGCAACTAGCGTGGCCTACGAGCAGTACTTC. Translated: CSASATSVAYEQYF.

This chain connects TRBV20-1 to TRBJ2-1; D gene uncertain. Germline V gene lookup returns CDR1 DFQATT and CDR2 SNEGSKA (reference sequence). V lost 3 bases to trimming and J lost 8 bases, with 14 bases between them. CDR3 length: 13 residues. This chain's CDR3 is CSASLGDVYEQFF. The CDR3 nucleotides are TGCAGTGCTAGTCTTGGGGATGTATATGAGCAGTTCTTC.

This clonotype occurred many times. A junction end diverges from the germline sequence, so it may reflect a read error. The chain is built from TRBV6-1 and TRBJ2-6; TRBD1 or TRBD2 may be the D gene (6 bases each). CDR1 and CDR2 from the germline V gene are MNHNS and SASEGT. The CDR3 has 15 amino acids. The CDR3 here is CASSEGGSGANVLTF. CDR3 nucleotides: TGCGCCAGCAGTGAGGGGGGCTCTGGGGCCAACGTCCTGACTTTC.